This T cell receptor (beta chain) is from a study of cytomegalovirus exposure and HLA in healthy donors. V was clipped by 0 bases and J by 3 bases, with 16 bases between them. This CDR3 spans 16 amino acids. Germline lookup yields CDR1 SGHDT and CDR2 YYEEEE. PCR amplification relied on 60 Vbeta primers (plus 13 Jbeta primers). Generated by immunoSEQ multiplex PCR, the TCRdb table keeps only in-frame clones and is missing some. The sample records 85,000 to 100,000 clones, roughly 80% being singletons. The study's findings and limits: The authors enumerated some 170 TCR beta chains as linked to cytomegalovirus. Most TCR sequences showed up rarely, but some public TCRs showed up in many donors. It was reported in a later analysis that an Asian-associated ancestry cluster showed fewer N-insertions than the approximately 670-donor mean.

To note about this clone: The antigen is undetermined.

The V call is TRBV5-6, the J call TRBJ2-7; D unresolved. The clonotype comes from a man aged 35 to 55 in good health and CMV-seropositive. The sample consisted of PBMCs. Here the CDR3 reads CASSLAVVGSNYEQYF. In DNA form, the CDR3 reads TGTGCCAGCAGCTTGGCCGTGGTGGGCAGTAACTACGAGCAGTACTTC.